A single TCR beta chain is shown here with its context. CDR1 and CDR2 (germline): SEHNR, FQNEAQ (reference sequence). The CDR3 consists of 14 residues. Deletions cut 1 base from V and 2 bases from J, with 9 bases between. In the original workflow: Estimation of nucleated cell counts was performed using reference gene primer amplification. Sequencing used immunoSEQ multiplex PCR; TCRdb keeps in-frame clones, though not all of them. V, J and clone size are those of that table, while D and trimming were read from the DNA. The table lists over 200,000 clones, roughly four fifths of them singletons. This entry comes from a study of blood T cell repertoires in COVID-19. Study details: PBMCs, B-cell-depleted T cells, or T cells were the source of the cDNA or gDNA that made up the material.

Sample: peripheral blood. This receptor was identified in a woman aged 40 to 55 with acute or convalescent COVID-19. The rearrangement links TRBV7-9 to TRBJ2-7; tentatively, D is TRBD1 (6 bases). The DNA of the CDR3 is TGTGCCAGCAGCTTAGGACAGGTAGCCTACGAGCAGTACTTC. Translation gives CASSLGQVAYEQYF.